The T cell receptor (beta chain) described here comes from a study of shared clonotypes between healthy human individuals. Study findings and constraints: Specimens sampled were limited to blood, with tissue repertoires likely differing.

CDR1 and CDR2 from the germline V gene are SGHAT and FQNNGV. The CDR3 has 15 residues. With 5 bases clipped from V and 2 bases from J, the junction kept 3 bases outside the gene matches. On this clone itself: Its matching antigen is unknown.

The naive CD8 fraction comprised CD45RO-negative cells positively selected for CCR7 and excluded terminally differentiated effector memory CD45RA+ cells. Donors included only healthy HIV-negative adults lacking recent acute infections or vaccinations. Genomic DNA (from each subset) was split evenly across several immunoSEQ plates. The data were produced by immunoSEQ multiplex PCR, yet TCRdb's version contains in-frame clones alone and is incomplete. This sample carries about 2.2 million clones, approximately 92% of them seen once, and the ten largest clones take 1.5% to 2%. What was sequenced was naive CD8+ T cells from PBMCs. The chain has TRBV11-2 and TRBJ2-4; 10 nucleotides match TRBD1. This TCR derives from a man between 18 and 29 years old in good health. Some clones in this sample may be carry-over from other donors' samples. This CDR3 reads CASSLDRGSKNIQYF. CDR3 DNA: TGTGCCAGCAGCCTGGACAGGGGGTCCAAAAACATTCAGTACTTC.